What follows describes a single TCR beta chain. The entry originates in a study of blood T cell repertoires in COVID-19. Study-level background: COVID-19 samples collected from the United States, Italy and Spain covered acute and convalescent phases. From T cells, B-cell-depleted T cells, or PBMCs came the material, which was cDNA or gDNA.

The CDR3 totals 14 residues. Trimming shortened V by 4 bases and J by 4 bases, and 15 bases separated the two germline ends. Germline loops: CDR1 SGHRS, CDR2 YFSETQ. Per the authors' pipeline: Amplifying reference gene primers gave estimates of nucleated cell counts. The method was immunoSEQ multiplex PCR; TCRdb's version includes in-frame clones alone and lacks a portion of them. D and trimming were read from the DNA, whereas the V and J calls and clone size are those reported in that table. The table includes some 120,000 clones, 88% detected once. This chain uses TRBV5-1 with TRBJ2-7, with D possibly TRBD2 on 6 matching bases. The specimen sequenced was peripheral blood. The receptor was isolated from a human donor in a cohort sampled during active COVID-19. The CDR3 spells CASSERGEGYEQYF. The CDR3 DNA sequence: TGCGCCAGCAGCGAACGCGGGGAAGGGTACGAGCAGTACTTC. Full variable domain (outside the CDR3, taken from reference TRBV5-1 and TRBJ2-7): KAGVTQTPRYLIKTRGQQVTLSCSPISGHRSVSWYQQTPGQGLQFLFEYFSETQRNKGNFPGRFSGRQFSNSRSEMNVSTLELGDSALYLCASSERGEGYEQYFGPGTRLTVT.